This T cell receptor beta chain was found in a study of cytomegalovirus exposure and HLA in healthy donors (dated by TCRdb to 2015 to 2018). With regard to the full study: According to an earlier analysis of 587 of the donors, roughly 180 million T cells yielded 90 million to 140 million unique TCR beta sequences and roughly 280 Gb of sequence data. Approximately 310 gigabases of sequencing data and 70 million to 100 million unique TCR sequences were included in an early release covering about 620 HLA-typed donors. Among the approximately 400 genotyped donors, around 79% belonged to the genetic ancestry cluster associated with self-reported Caucasian donors. The study aimed to test whether signatures of past pathogen exposure could be identified by cataloging public T cell receptors. The study profiled the T cell repertoires of 500 to 800 subjects by immunosequencing and related them to cytomegalovirus serostatus. In addition to the first cohort of hundreds of subjects, a separate validation cohort of 130 or so different subjects was used. High-throughput TCR immunosequencing, statistical association of individual TCRs with disease status, and machine learning were combined to predict cytomegalovirus infection status. A later analysis re-examined previously published TCR beta repertoires from more than 650 donors and added high-resolution HLA genotyping to investigate patterns of TCR occurrence. Rather than using new phenotypic data, the later analysis identified candidate immune exposures from TCR beta sequences and from how often those sequences occurred across donors. An earlier analysis of approximately 630 of the donors applied high-throughput TCR beta sequencing to assess whether each TCR beta V gene segment acted as functional or pseudogenic. Donor age, sex, ethnicity and CMV serostatus were compiled together with the repertoire data. A later genetic analysis used genome-wide SNP genotypes for about three fifths of the 666 donors, treating that subset as a discovery cohort. Every repertoire in the discovery cohort had been generated on one and the same sequencing platform. Both class I and class II loci were covered by HLA typing, at four-digit resolution. Typing coverage differed by locus: A, B, C, DRB1 and DQB1 were typed in roughly 620-630 donors, DQA1 in about 560, DPA1 in approximately 600, and DPB1 in 472. Roughly 5 DR-DQ haplotypes were handled as single units for association and clustering, since linkage in the cohort was strong. Among about 410 genotyped donors of the cohort, an average of roughly 230,000 unique TCR beta nucleotide sequences was sequenced per donor, of which 15% to 20% were non-productive. Broader findings and caveats from the paper: Assigning TCR associations to individual alleles was difficult when HLA alleles, especially DR and DQ, strongly co-occurred. Because the 87-base-pair reads could not distinguish some IMGT-functional V segments, including TRBV6-2 and TRBV6-3, those segments were excluded. In the study, about 150 TCR beta chains were listed as associated with cytomegalovirus. The authors suggested that the approach could potentially be extended to other disease states and immunological phenotypes. The cohort was sequenced for TCR beta chains only, and without alpha or paired-chain data the features that could be detected were limited. A further reported finding was that TCR beta sequences accurately predicted the HLA-A and HLA-B alleles for most subjects in the first cohort. Linkage disequilibrium might explain the correlated functional status among segregating V segments, but an unknown experimental factor could not be excluded. A later analysis reported that several top co-occurrence clusters appeared linked to parvovirus B19, influenza, CMV and Epstein-Barr virus. CMV serostatus was the only immune exposure information available for the cohort. Cytomegalovirus status was reported to be diagnosed by the classifier with high specificity and sensitivity in both the original and validation cohorts. In an earlier analysis of about 540 of the donors, most TCR beta V segments were observed in productive rearrangements about 90% or about 30% of the time, broadly matching IMGT annotations. A later analysis associated about 17,000 TCR beta sequences with specific HLA alleles at a false discovery rate of 0.05. A later genetic analysis reported fewer N-insertions in productive TCRs among donors in an Asian-associated ancestry cluster than the approximately 700-donor mean. A later analysis found that HLA-associated TCR beta chains were more clonally expanded and had lower generation probabilities than equally common non-associated chains. In a later analysis, the rate of TCR association differed among HLA loci, with DRB1 alleles having the most associated TCRs and HLA-C alleles having the fewest. The presence/absence analyses assumed that sequencing depth was roughly uniform across donors, and that assumption may not be true. In vitro tests confirmed that three of the cytomegalovirus-associated TCR beta chains recognize cytomegalovirus antigens. A later genetic analysis associated a missense DCLRE1C variant with V-gene and J-gene trimming of TCR beta chains, and an independent cohort replicated the association. In a later analysis, most CMV-associated TCR beta chains were found to appear HLA-restricted, with HLA associations seemingly driven largely by CMV exposure. Because HLA typing was missing for some donors at each locus, association tests included only the typed subset. A cluster of highly shared sequence variants was judged likely to be a technical artifact of the sequencing pipeline. Most TCR sequences were observed very rarely across donors, whereas some public TCRs were present in many individuals. Because counts were too low, 15 to 20 rarely observed V segments, including chromosome 9 orphons, were left out of the earlier analysis of approximately 500 of the donors.

Receptors were amplified or captured by the immunoSEQ multiplex PCR assay. A mixture of 60 forward primers for TCR Vbeta segments and 13 reverse primers for TCR Jbeta segments was used in the multiplex PCR. The CDR3 region of rearranged TCR beta genes was amplified from genomic DNA by a multiplex PCR assay. Amplified TCR beta libraries were sequenced as 87-base-pair reads on the Illumina HiSeq System. The original methods were these. Across the roughly 700 repertoires, a later analysis counted tens of millions of unique TCR beta chains, roughly 11 million of which were shared by at least two donors. Raw reads were error-corrected and collapsed into unique sequences by a nearest-neighbor algorithm in which closely related sequences were merged to remove PCR and sequencing errors. V, D and J gene segments were assigned by aligning CDR3 sequences to IMGT reference sequences. For a sequence to be retained, a match of at least six nucleotides to both a V gene segment and a J gene segment was required. Rearrangements were called productive when the CDR3 lacked stop codons and stayed in frame with V and J; all others were non-productive. Following IMGT convention, CDR3 was defined as the stretch from the second conserved V-encoded cysteine up to the conserved J-encoded phenylalanine. The earlier analysis of about 560 of the donors excluded any sequence lacking an unambiguous match to a single V gene segment. An earlier analysis of around 600 of the donors classified V segments as functional when productive rearrangements were above 56.7% and as segregating when the standard deviation between donors was above 5%. A statistical classification framework was built to diagnose cytomegalovirus status from the catalog of TCR beta chain sequences. In a later analysis, TCR nucleotide sequences were compared against IMGT/GENE-DB human TR gene sequences so that V and J genes could be assigned. Using the TCRdist pipeline, a later analysis assigned CDR3 sequences along with most-parsimonious VDJ recombination scenarios. A later analysis defined each TCR beta chain by its CDR3 amino acid sequence plus V-gene family, and excluded reads lacking a unique V-gene family. To address suspected cross-contamination and a sequencing artifact, a later analysis removed over 500 highly shared, low-generation-probability nucleotide sequences. A later analysis calculated a clonal expansion index for each public chain from normalized within-repertoire ranks of inferred template counts. In a later analysis, generation probabilities were computed with a VDJ recombination model fitted to out-of-frame rearrangements, and the resulting probabilities were checked against IGoR. In a later analysis, TCR-TCR, TCR-HLA and TCR-CMV co-occurrence was scored with hypergeometric tests, and a repertoire-size bias correction was applied to TCR pairs. To estimate false discovery rates, a later analysis permuted the HLA or CMV assignments 20 times. In a later analysis, co-occurring TCRs were grouped using DBSCAN, and TCRdist sequence similarity was added for clustering within HLA-allele-positive subsets. Repertoires with fewer than 30,000 or more than 120,000 public chains, plus five repertoires with anomalous nucleotide sharing, were excluded from co-occurrence clustering. The source is immuneACCESS, and TCRdb retained only in-frame sequences with V and J called. Part of the clones is not carried over; for the studies checked, unresolved V genes explain less than half of this, and the remainder is unexplained. D and trimming come from the DNA, and the V and J calls and clone size come from that table. The sample table holds about 170,000 clones, of which roughly 84% were seen once. Less than 2.5% of the sample is held by the ten biggest clonotypes.

Worth noting for this clone: The antigen it recognizes is unknown. Base qualities are not provided; no much larger clone lies one nucleotide away.

The cohort consisted of 666 healthy bone marrow donors. At the time of sampling, every cohort member was nominally healthy, though immune exposures that went unrecorded were likely present. The donor was CMV seropositive and belonged to the group of 250 to 300 seropositive cohort members. Each donor provided a peripheral blood sample, and peripheral blood mononuclear cells were used for TCR beta sequencing. The Qiagen DNeasy Blood Extraction Kit was used to extract genomic DNA from the blood cell samples. V is cut by 0 bases and J by 4 bases, and the space between the germline ends is 6 bases. Reading the germline V gene (reference sequence) gives CDR1 SGHAT and CDR2 FQDESV. The CDR3 spans 13 residues, from the cysteine through the phenylalanine. CDR3 DNA only is kept here, 39 bases in frame from base 1.

Recombination joined TRBV11-1 with TRBJ1-1, with the D gene not confidently named. The source material was PBMCs. This TCR came from a man younger than 35 in good health and CMV-seropositive. This receptor carries the CDR3 CASSLAETTEAFF. The nucleotide sequence reads TGTGCCAGCAGCTTAGCGGAGACCACTGAAGCTTTCTTT.